The entry that follows covers one T cell receptor beta chain sequence. This entry comes from a study of follicular helper T cells after annual influenza vaccination. Time point in this sample: 2015-2016 season, 7 days after influenza vaccination. Profiling relied on immunoSEQ multiplex PCR, and the TCRdb table lists in-frame clones only, not all of them. The profile shows 6,000 to 8,000 clones, approximately 83% of them singletons. Trimming removed 7 bases at V and 5 bases at J, with 15 bases between. The germline V gene encodes CDR1 LNHDA and CDR2 SQIVND (reference sequence). The CDR3 covers 14 residues.

V gene TRBV19 combines with J gene TRBJ1-5; possibly TRBD1 for D (6 bases). This receptor was obtained from an adult who received the influenza vaccine. Sequencing was performed on CXCR5+ CD38- circulating T follicular helper cells from blood, taken 7 days after influenza vaccination. The subset denotes: circulating Tfh, non-naive CD4+CXCR5+PD-1+ (ICOS+CD38+ or ICOS-CD38-). CDR3 nucleotide sequence: TGTGCCAGTAAGGAAGGGGCAGGGGATCAGCCCCAGCATTTT. It codes for CASKEGAGDQPQHF.